A single T cell receptor (beta chain) is shown here with its context. The CDR3 totals 14 residues. CDR1 and CDR2 from the germline V gene are MNHEY and SMNVEV (reference sequence). The V end was cut by 6 bases, the J end by 1 base, with 12 bases between. The sample belongs to a study of blood T cell repertoires in COVID-19. The wider study: From the United States, Italy and Spain came samples of acute and convalescent COVID-19. PBMCs, B-cell-depleted T cells, or T cells were the source of the cDNA or gDNA that made up the material.

Some clones are missing from TCRdb's copy, which holds only in-frame ones; the method was immunoSEQ multiplex PCR. The sample yields 200,000 to 250,000 clones, more than 85% seen once. The TCR sequence derives from a man between 60 and 75 years old with COVID-19, enrolled during active disease. What was sequenced was peripheral blood. The rearrangement joins TRBV27 to TRBJ1-1, with D uncertain. CDR3 in amino acids: CASSPGVSNTEAFF. CDR3 DNA: TGTGCCAGCAGCCCCGGGGTATCGAACACTGAAGCTTTCTTT.